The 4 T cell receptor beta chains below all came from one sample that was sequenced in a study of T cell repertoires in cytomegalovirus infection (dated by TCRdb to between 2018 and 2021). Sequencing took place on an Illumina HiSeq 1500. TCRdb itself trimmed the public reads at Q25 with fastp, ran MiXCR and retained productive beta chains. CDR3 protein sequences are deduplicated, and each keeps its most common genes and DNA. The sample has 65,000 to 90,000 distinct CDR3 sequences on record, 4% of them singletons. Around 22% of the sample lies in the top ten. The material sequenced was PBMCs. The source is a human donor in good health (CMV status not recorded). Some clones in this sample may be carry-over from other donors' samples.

The CDR3, as DNA: TGTGCCAGCAGCCTCCGGGACAGGGCCGCCGGGGAGCTGTTTTTT. Its translation is CASSLRDRAAGELFF. The V gene is TRBV7-8, the J gene TRBJ2-2; 9 bases match TRBD1. The germline V gene encodes CDR1 SGHVS and CDR2 FQNEAQ. With 5 bases clipped from V and 6 bases from J, the junction kept 7 bases outside the gene matches. CDR3 length: 15 residues.

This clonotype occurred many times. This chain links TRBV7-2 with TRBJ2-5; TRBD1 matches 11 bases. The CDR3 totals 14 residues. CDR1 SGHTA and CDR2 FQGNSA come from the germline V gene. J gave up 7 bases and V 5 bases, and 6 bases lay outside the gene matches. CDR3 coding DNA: TGTGCCAGCAGCAGGGACAGGGGGGATGCGACCCAGTACTTC. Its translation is CASSRDRGDATQYF.

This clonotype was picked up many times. CDR3: CASSWDLANEQFF. In DNA form, the CDR3 reads TGTGCCAGCAGCTGGGATCTAGCAAATGAGCAGTTCTTC. The rearrangement uses TRBV11-1 and TRBJ2-1, with D possibly being TRBD2 (5 bases). The V gene lost 4 bases and the J gene lost 7 bases, with 11 bases spanning the gap. Germline CDR1 is SGHAT and CDR2 is FQDESV (reference sequence). The CDR3 totals 13 residues.

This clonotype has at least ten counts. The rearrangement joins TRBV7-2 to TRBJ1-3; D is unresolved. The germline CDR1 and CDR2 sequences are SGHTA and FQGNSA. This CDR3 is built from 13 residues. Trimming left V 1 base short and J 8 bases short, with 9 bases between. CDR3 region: CASSLVLRDTIYF. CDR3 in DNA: TGTGCCAGCAGCTTAGTCTTGAGAGACACCATATATTTT. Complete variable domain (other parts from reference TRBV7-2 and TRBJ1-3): GAGVSQSPSNKVTEKGKDVELRCDPISGHTALYWYRQSLGQGLEFLIYFQGNSAPDKSGLPSDRFSAERTGGSVSTLTIQRTQQEDSAVYLCASSLVLRDTIYFGEGSWLTVV.